This TCR beta chain is from a study of cytomegalovirus exposure and HLA in healthy donors. Across the whole study: The study's early data release held about 85 million unique TCRs from HLA-typed donors.

Study-level findings and limits: Listed as cytomegalovirus-associated were 164 TCR beta chains. Being productive about 87% or about 30% of the time was typical of most TCR beta V segments in an earlier analysis. A missense variant in DCLRE1C was later tied to TCR beta V- and J-gene trimming.

Regarding this clone: The antigen remains unidentified.

The germline V gene encodes CDR1 MNHEY and CDR2 SVGAGI. The CDR3 length is 15 residues. With 8 bases removed from V and 2 bases from J, the gap between germline ends came to 19 bases. The PCR contained 60 Vbeta and 13 Jbeta primers. Libraries were prepared by immunoSEQ multiplex PCR; TCRdb keeps only in-frame clonotypes and omits some of them. The sample shows about 96,000 clones, 65% to 85% of them seen only once. Sequenced sample: PBMCs. The chain links TRBV6-5 to TRBJ2-7; TRBD2 is a possible D gene (7 bases). The sequence was collected from a woman in her 70s in good health and CMV-seropositive. The DNA of the CDR3 is TGTGCCAGCCGCCCGGTGGGAGGGGGTGCCTACGAGCAGTACTTC. Protein product: CASRPVGGGAYEQYF.